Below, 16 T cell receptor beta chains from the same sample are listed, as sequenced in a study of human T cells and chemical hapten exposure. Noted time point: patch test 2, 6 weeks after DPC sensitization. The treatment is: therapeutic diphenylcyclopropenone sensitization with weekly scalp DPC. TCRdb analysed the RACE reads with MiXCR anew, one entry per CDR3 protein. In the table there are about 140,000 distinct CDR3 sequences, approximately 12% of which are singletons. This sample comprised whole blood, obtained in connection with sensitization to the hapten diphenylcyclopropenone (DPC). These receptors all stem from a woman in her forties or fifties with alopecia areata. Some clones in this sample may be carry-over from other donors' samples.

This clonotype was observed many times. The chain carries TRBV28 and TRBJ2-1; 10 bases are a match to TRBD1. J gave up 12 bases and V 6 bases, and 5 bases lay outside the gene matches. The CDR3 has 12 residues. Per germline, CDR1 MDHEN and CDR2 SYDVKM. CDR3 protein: CASRTGGVVQFF. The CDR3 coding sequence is TGTGCCAGCAGGACAGGGGGCGTCGTGCAGTTCTTC. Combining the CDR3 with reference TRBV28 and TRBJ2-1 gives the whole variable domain DVKVTQSSRYLVKRTGEKVFLECVQDMDHENMFWYRQDPGLGLRLIYFSYDVKMKEKGDIPEGYSVSREKKERFSLILESASTNQTSMYLCASRTGGVVQFFGPGTRLTVL.

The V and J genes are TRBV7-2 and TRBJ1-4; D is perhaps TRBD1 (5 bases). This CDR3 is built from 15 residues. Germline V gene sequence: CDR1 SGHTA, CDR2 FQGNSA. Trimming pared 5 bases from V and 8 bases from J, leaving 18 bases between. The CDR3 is CASSGDSPRGEKLFF. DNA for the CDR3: TGTGCCAGCAGCGGGGACTCGCCCCGGGGCGAAAAACTGTTTTTT.

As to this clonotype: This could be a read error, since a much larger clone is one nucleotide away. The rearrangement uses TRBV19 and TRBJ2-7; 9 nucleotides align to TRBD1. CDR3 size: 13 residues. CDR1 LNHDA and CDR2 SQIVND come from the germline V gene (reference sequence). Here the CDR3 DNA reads TGTGCCAGTAGTCGGGACAGGGAGTACGAGCAGAACTTC. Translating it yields CASSRDREYEQNF.

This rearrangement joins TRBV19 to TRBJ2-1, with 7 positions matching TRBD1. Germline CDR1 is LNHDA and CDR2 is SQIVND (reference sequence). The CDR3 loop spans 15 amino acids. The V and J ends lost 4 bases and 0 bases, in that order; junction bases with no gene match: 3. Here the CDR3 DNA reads TGTGCCAGTAGTAAGACAGGGACCTCCTACAATGAGCAGTTCTTC. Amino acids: CASSKTGTSYNEQFF.

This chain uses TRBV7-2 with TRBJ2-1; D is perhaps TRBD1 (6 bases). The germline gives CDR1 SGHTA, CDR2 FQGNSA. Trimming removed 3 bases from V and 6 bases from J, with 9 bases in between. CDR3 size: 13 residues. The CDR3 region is CASSLFRGNEQFF. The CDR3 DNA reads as TGTGCCAGCAGCTTGTTCAGGGGCAATGAGCAGTTCTTC.

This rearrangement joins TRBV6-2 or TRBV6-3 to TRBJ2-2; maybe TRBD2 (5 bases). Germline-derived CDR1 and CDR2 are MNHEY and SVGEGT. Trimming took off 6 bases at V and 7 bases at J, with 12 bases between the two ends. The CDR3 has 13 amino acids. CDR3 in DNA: TGTGCCAGCAGGGCAAACAGCGGCGGGGAGCTGTTTTTT. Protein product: CASRANSGGELFF.

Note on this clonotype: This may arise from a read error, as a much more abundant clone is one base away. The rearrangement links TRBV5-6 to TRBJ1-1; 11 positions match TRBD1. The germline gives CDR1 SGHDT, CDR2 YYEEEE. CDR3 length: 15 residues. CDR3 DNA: TGTGCCAGCAGCCGGACAGGGGGCAAGGAGACTGAAGCTGTCTTT. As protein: CASSRTGGKETEAVF.

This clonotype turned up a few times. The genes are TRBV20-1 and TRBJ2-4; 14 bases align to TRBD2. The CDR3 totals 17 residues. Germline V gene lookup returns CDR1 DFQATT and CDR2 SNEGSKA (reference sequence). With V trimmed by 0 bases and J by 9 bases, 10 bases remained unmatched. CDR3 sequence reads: CSARDGGTSGSGSIQYF. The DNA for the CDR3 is TGCAGTGCTAGAGATGGGGGGACTAGCGGGAGTGGTAGCATTCAGTACTTC.

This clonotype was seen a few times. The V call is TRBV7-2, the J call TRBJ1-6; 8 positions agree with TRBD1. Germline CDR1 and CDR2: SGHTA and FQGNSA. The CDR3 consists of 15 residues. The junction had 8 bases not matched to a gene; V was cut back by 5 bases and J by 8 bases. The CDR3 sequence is CASSTRQGRDSPLHF. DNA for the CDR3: TGTGCCAGCAGCACCCGACAGGGGAGAGATTCACCCCTCCACTTT.

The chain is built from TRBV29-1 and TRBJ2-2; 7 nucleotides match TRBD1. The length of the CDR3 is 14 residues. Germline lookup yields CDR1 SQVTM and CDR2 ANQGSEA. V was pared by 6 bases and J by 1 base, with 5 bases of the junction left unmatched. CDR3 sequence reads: CSVPDRVNTGELFF. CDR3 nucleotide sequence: TGCAGCGTGCCCGACAGGGTGAACACCGGGGAGCTGTTTTTT.

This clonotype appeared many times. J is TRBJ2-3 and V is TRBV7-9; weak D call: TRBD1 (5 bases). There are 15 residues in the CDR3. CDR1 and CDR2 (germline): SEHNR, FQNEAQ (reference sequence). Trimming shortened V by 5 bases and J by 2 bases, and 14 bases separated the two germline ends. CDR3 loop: CASSTALQVTDTQYF. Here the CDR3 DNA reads TGTGCCAGCAGCACAGCCCTACAGGTCACAGATACGCAGTATTTT.

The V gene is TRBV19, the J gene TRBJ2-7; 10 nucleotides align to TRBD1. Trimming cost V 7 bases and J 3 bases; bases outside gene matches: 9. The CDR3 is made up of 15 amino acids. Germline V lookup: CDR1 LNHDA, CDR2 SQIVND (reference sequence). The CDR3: CASTVGTGDHYEQYF. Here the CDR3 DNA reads TGTGCCAGTACCGTTGGGACAGGGGACCACTACGAGCAGTACTTC.

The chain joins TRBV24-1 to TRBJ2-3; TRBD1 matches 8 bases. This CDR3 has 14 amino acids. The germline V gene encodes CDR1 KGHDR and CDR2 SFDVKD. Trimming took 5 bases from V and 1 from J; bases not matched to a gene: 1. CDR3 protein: CATSGQGRTDTQYF. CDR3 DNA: TGTGCCACCAGTGGACAGGGGCGCACAGATACGCAGTATTTT.

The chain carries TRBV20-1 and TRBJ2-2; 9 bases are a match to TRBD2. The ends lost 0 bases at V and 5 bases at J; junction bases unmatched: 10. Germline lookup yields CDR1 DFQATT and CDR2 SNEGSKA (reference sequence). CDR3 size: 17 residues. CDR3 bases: TGCAGTGCTAGAGATCCTGGGACTAGCTGGAGGACCGGGGAGCTGTTTTTT. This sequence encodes CSARDPGTSWRTGELFF.

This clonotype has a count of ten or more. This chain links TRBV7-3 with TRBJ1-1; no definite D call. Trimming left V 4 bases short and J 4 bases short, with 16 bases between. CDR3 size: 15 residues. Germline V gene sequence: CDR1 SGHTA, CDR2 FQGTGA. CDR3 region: CASSSQAGGVTEAFF. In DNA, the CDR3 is TGTGCCAGCAGCTCTCAAGCTGGAGGAGTCACTGAAGCTTTCTTT.

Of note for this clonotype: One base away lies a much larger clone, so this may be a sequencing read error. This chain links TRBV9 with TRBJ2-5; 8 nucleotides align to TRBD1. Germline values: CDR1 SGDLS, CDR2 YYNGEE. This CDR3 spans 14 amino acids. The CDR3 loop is CASSPRQGQETQNF. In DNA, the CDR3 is TGTGCCAGCAGCCCCCGACAGGGGCAAGAGACCCAGAACTTC.